This T cell receptor beta chain derives from a study of T cell repertoires in cytomegalovirus infection. With 4 bases clipped from V and 4 bases from J, the junction kept 7 bases outside the gene matches. Germline-derived CDR1 and CDR2 are LNHDA and SQIVND (reference sequence). The length of the CDR3 is 15 residues. Study-level results: Ex vivo responses were dominated by HLA-C-restricted CMV-specific TCR beta clonotypes.

One entry per CDR3 protein, called by TCRdb with MiXCR from the reads. The table records almost 550,000 distinct CDR3 sequences, approximately 17% of them present only once. On this clonotype: Its specificity is not known.

The chain links TRBV19 to TRBJ2-7; TRBD1 matches at 10 bases. The receptor's source is a human donor in good health (CMV status not recorded). Some clones in this sample may be carry-over from other donors' samples. The source material was CD8+ T cells from PBMCs. The CDR3 is CASSKLPGQGYEQYF. Here the CDR3 DNA reads TGTGCCAGTAGTAAACTCCCGGGACAGGGGTACGAGCAGTACTTC.